The 11 T cell receptor beta chains in this list originate from one sample, sequenced in a study of cytomegalovirus exposure and HLA in healthy donors. Amplification used 60 Vbeta primers and 13 Jbeta primers. Produced via immunoSEQ multiplex PCR; TCRdb's table is partial and in-frame only. The sample holds 60,000 to 90,000 clones, 70% seen once. The material sequenced was PBMCs. These receptors came from a woman aged 50 to 60 in good health and CMV-seropositive.

This chain joins TRBV19 and TRBJ2-7, with D possibly being TRBD2 (5 bases). The germline gives CDR1 LNHDA, CDR2 SQIVND (reference sequence). The CDR3 contains 14 residues. The V end was cut by 3 bases, the J end by 5 bases, with 14 bases between. The DNA for the CDR3 is TGTGCCAGTAGTATTCAGGCGGGTGTCCACGAGCAGTACTTC. This gives the protein CASSIQAGVHEQYF. Full variable domain (remainder filled in from reference TRBV19 and TRBJ2-7): DGGITQSPKYLFRKEGQNVTLSCEQNLNHDAMYWYRQDPGQGLRLIYYSQIVNDFQKGDIAEGYSVSREKKESFPLTVTSAQKNPTAFYLCASSIQAGVHEQYFGPGTRLTVT.

DNA for the CDR3: TGTGCCAGCAGCACCCTAGCGGGAGTAAATCTTGATACGCAGTATTTT. The encoded protein is CASSTLAGVNLDTQYF. This rearrangement joins TRBV13 to TRBJ2-3, with TRBD2 identical over 10 bases. The length of the CDR3 is 16 residues. CDR1 PRHDT and CDR2 FYEKMQ come from the germline V gene (reference sequence). V lost 5 bases and J lost 6; bases outside the gene matches: 11.

This clone appeared a few times. This sample also contains other DNA sequences that code for the same CDR3. The chain carries TRBV4-3 and TRBJ2-1; 11 nucleotides line up with TRBD2. The CDR3 runs 17 residues. The V and J ends lost 1 base and 0 bases, in that order; junction bases with no gene match: 2. The germline V gene has CDR1 LGHNA and CDR2 YSLEER. As DNA, the CDR3 is TGCGCCAGCAGCCAAGGACTAGCGGGGAACTCCTACAATGAGCAGTTCTTC. This translates into CASSQGLAGNSYNEQFF.

This sequence joins TRBV5-6 and TRBJ2-7, with D possibly TRBD2 on 5 matching bases. The CDR3 is 12 residues long. V lost 4 bases and J 7 bases, leaving 12 bases between the germline ends. Per the germline V gene, CDR1 is SGHDT and CDR2 is YYEEEE. As DNA, the CDR3 is TGTGCCAGCAGCCCTACCGGAGGAGAGCAGTACTTC. The encoded protein is CASSPTGGEQYF.

The rearrangement uses TRBV11-3 and TRBJ2-3, with D perhaps TRBD2 (5 bases). The CDR3 runs to 15 residues. CDR1 and CDR2 from the germline V gene are SGHNT and YENEEA. V dropped 2 bases and J dropped 2 bases, with 11 bases sitting between them. CDR3 loop: CASSLTGIPTDTQYF. In nucleotides, the CDR3 is TGTGCCAGCAGCTTAACGGGAATACCCACAGATACGCAGTATTTT. Together with reference TRBV11-3 and TRBJ2-3, the CDR3 gives the full variable domain: EAGVVQSPRYKIIEKKQPVAFWCNPISGHNTLYWYLQNLGQGPELLIRYENEEAVDDSQLPKDRFSAERLKGVDSTLKIQPAELGDSAVYLCASSLTGIPTDTQYFGPGTRLTVL.

The rearrangement joins TRBV30 to TRBJ2-7; D is perhaps TRBD1 (6 bases). Trimming shortened V by 0 bases and J by 2 bases, and 11 bases separated the two germline ends. Germline V gene lookup returns CDR1 GTSNPN and CDR2 SVGIG (reference sequence). This CDR3 contains 14 residues. CDR3 DNA: TGTGCCTGGAGTGTGGAAGGGGGAGCCTACGAGCAGTACTTC. Translating it yields CAWSVEGGAYEQYF.

The chain joins TRBV7-9 to TRBJ1-4, with no clear D. Deletions cut 2 bases from V and 3 bases from J, with 7 bases between. Germline CDR1 reads SEHNR; CDR2 reads FQNEAQ (reference sequence). CDR3 length: 14 amino acids. The CDR3 sequence is CASSLYLPNEKLFF. DNA of the CDR3: TGTGCCAGCAGCTTATACTTACCTAATGAAAAACTGTTTTTT. Filled out from reference TRBV7-9 and TRBJ1-4, the complete variable domain reads DTGVSQNPRHKITKRGQNVTFRCDPISEHNRLYWYRQTLGQGPEFLTYFQNEAQLEKSRLLSDRFSAERPKGSFSTLEIQRTEQGDSAMYLCASSLYLPNEKLFFGSGTQLSVL.

The V call is TRBV7-8, the J call TRBJ2-1; possible D gene TRBD2, 7 bases. The CDR3 contains 17 residues. V shed 1 base and J shed 1 base, with 14 bases lying between them. CDR1 and CDR2 from the germline V gene are SGHVS and FQNEAQ. The CDR3 protein is CASSLGGGVTSYNEQFF. The CDR3 nucleotides are TGTGCCAGCAGCTTAGGAGGGGGGGTGACTTCCTACAATGAGCAGTTCTTC.

J is TRBJ2-3 and V is TRBV7-2; 11 bases are shared with TRBD2. Losses at the gene ends were 0 bases for V and 10 bases for J; bases not matched to a gene: 12. This CDR3 has 17 amino acids. CDR1 and CDR2 (germline): SGHTA, FQGNSA. The CDR3 here is CASSLAIAGGGESAQYF. DNA of the CDR3: TGTGCCAGCAGCTTAGCTATAGCGGGGGGGGGTGAATCTGCGCAGTATTTT.

This clone was counted a few times. The chain is built from TRBV9 and TRBJ2-5, with a possible D match to TRBD2 (6 bases). The CDR3 has 16 residues. The germline V gene encodes CDR1 SGDLS and CDR2 YYNGEE. Trimming pared 0 bases from V and 0 bases from J, leaving 12 bases between. The CDR3 DNA reads TGTGCCAGCAGCGTAGAAACGGGGGTGTACCAAGAGACCCAGTACTTC. Translating it yields CASSVETGVYQETQYF. The variable domain in full, completed from reference TRBV9 and TRBJ2-5, reads DSGVTQTPKHLITATGQRVTLRCSPRSGDLSVYWYQQSLDQGLQFLIQYYNGEERAKGNILERFSAQQFPDLHSELNLSSLELGDSALYFCASSVETGVYQETQYFGPGTRLLVL.

This clone occurred a few times. The chain carries TRBV19 and TRBJ1-5; D might be TRBD1 (5 bases). Trimming stripped 3 bases from V and 3 bases from J, with 18 bases between. The CDR3 runs 17 residues. In germline, CDR1 is LNHDA, CDR2 SQIVND (reference sequence). The CDR3 DNA reads as TGTGCCAGTAGTATCGCCCCCACCCGACAGTTCAATCAGCCCCAGCATTTT. Residues: CASSIAPTRQFNQPQHF.